These 17 T cell receptor beta chains originate from one sample sequenced in a study of blood T cell repertoires in COVID-19. Method: immunoSEQ multiplex PCR; TCRdb's copy keeps in-frame clones and lacks some. The table lists around 300,000 clones, approximately 90% of them singletons. The sample consisted of peripheral blood. Source of these receptors: a woman aged 45-65 years with COVID-19, enrolled during active disease.

The chain carries TRBV12-3 or TRBV12-4 and TRBJ2-3, with D perhaps TRBD1 (5 bases). The CDR3 runs to 13 residues. The V end lost 2 bases, the J end lost 4 bases, and 7 bases lay between the germline ends. CDR3 nucleotide sequence: TGTGCCAGCAGTTTAAGGGGCTCAGATACGCAGTATTTT. Its protein is CASSLRGSDTQYF.

The rearrangement links TRBV7-3 to TRBJ2-2, with D perhaps matching TRBD1 (5 bases). This CDR3 is 15 amino acids long. Trimming left V 5 bases short and J 0 bases short, with 10 bases between. Looked up from germline, CDR1 is SGHTA and CDR2 is FQGTGA. The CDR3 nucleotides are TGTGCCAGCAGCAAGGACATTACGAACACCGGGGAGCTGTTTTTT. Encoded protein: CASSKDITNTGELFF.

The chain links TRBV11-2 to TRBJ2-7; a possible D gene is TRBD2 (6 bases). The CDR3 totals 15 residues. CDR1 and CDR2 from the germline V gene are SGHAT and FQNNGV. V lost 0 bases and J 5 bases, leaving 14 bases between the germline ends. The DNA for the CDR3 is TGTGCCAGCAGCTTAGATCCCTCGCGGGGCCACGAGCAGTACTTC. It encodes CASSLDPSRGHEQYF.

The chain joins TRBV7-5 to TRBJ2-1; the table gives TRBD2 as D, unverified against the DNA. TRBV7-5 is reported as a pseudogene. The CDR3 totals 15 residues. CDR3 sequence (DNA): TGTGTCAGAAAACAAGGTGGGAGCTCCTACAATGAGCAGTTCTTC. Protein product: CVRKQGGSSYNEQFF.

V gene TRBV7-2 combines with J gene TRBJ1-1; D call uncertain. The CDR3 covers 13 residues. V was trimmed by 5 bases and J by 1 base, leaving 8 bases between them. Germline V gives CDR1 SGHTA, CDR2 FQGNSA. CDR3 protein: CASSPRPNTEAFF. The CDR3 DNA follows: TGTGCCAGCAGCCCGAGGCCGAACACTGAAGCTTTCTTT.

In DNA, the CDR3 is TGTGCCAGCAGCTTAGTAAGCGTGTCTGGCTACACCTTC. It encodes CASSLVSVSGYTF. The chain couples TRBV11-2 to TRBJ1-2; D is unclear. The germline V gene encodes CDR1 SGHAT and CDR2 FQNNGV. This CDR3 region has 13 residues. The germline V and J ends were trimmed by 1 base and 7 bases, with 10 bases remaining between them. The full variable domain, completed using reference TRBV11-2 and TRBJ1-2, is EAGVAQSPRYKIIEKRQSVAFWCNPISGHATLYWYQQILGQGPKLLIQFQNNGVVDDSQLPKDRFSAERLKGVDSTLKIQPAKLEDSAVYLCASSLVSVSGYTFGSGTRLTVV.

The chain couples TRBV7-6 to TRBJ2-1, with D tentatively TRBD1 (5 bases). This CDR3 is 14 amino acids long. V shed 0 bases and J shed 9 bases, with 12 bases lying between them. CDR1 is SGHVS and CDR2 is FNYEAQ in the germline V gene. DNA of the CDR3: TGTGCCAGCAGCTTAGCGCAGGCCCAGGGTGAGCAGTTCTTC. Protein: CASSLAQAQGEQFF.

The V gene is TRBV7-9, the J gene TRBJ2-3; no definite D call. CDR3 length equals 14 residues. The V gene's germline CDR1 is SEHNR and CDR2 FQNEAQ (reference sequence). Trimming stripped 5 bases from V and 1 base from J, with 10 bases between. Here the CDR3 DNA reads TGTGCCAGCAGCCCCCCCCCAGGCACAGATACGCAGTATTTT. Its translation: CASSPPPGTDTQYF.

The V and J genes are TRBV11-3 and TRBJ2-5; D is unresolved. CDR3 length equals 13 residues. Germline V gene sequence: CDR1 SGHNT, CDR2 YENEEA. Deletions cut 2 bases from V and 7 bases from J, with 11 bases between. As DNA, the CDR3 is TGTGCCAGCAGCTTATGGGCAGAAGGGACCCAGTACTTC. It codes for CASSLWAEGTQYF.

The J gene is TRBJ1-1, the V gene TRBV30; 9 positions match TRBD1. J gave up 5 bases and V 1 base, and 5 bases lay outside the gene matches. This CDR3 has 14 amino acids. Per germline, CDR1 GTSNPN and CDR2 SVGIG (reference sequence). The chain's CDR3 is CAWSATGGWTEAFF. DNA for the CDR3: TGTGCCTGGAGTGCGACAGGGGGATGGACTGAAGCTTTCTTT.

The rearrangement links TRBV24-1 to TRBJ2-1; 12 bases map to TRBD2. The CDR3 spans 16 residues. Germline CDR1 is KGHDR and CDR2 is SFDVKD. The ends lost 4 bases at V and 8 bases at J; junction bases unmatched: 8. The chain's CDR3 is CATSDTTSGSHHEQFF. The CDR3 DNA reads as TGTGCCACCAGTGACACGACTAGCGGGAGTCATCATGAGCAGTTCTTC.

This clone was recorded a few times. V usage is TRBV6-6 and J usage is TRBJ2-3; D possibly corresponds to TRBD1 (6 bases). Trimming took 5 bases from V and 5 from J, leaving 32 bases between them. The CDR3 spans 20 residues. CDR1 is MNHNY, CDR2 SVGAGI, per germline (reference sequence). This CDR3 is CASSPFPPGLDRSRGDTQYF. The CDR3, as DNA: TGTGCCAGCAGTCCCTTCCCCCCGGGCCTCGACAGGTCGCGAGGAGATACGCAGTATTTT.

This sequence joins TRBV25-1 and TRBJ2-1; 9 bases fit TRBD2. V trimming: 6 bases; J trimming: 4 bases; junction bases outside the gene matches: 7. CDR1 is MGHDK, CDR2 SYGVNS, per germline. The CDR3 is 15 residues long. The chain's CDR3 is CASSSLAGSYNEQFF. The CDR3 DNA reads as TGTGCCAGCAGCTCCCTAGCGGGATCTTACAATGAGCAGTTCTTC.

This sequence joins TRBV5-6 and TRBJ1-5, with D perhaps matching TRBD1 (5 bases). CDR1 is SGHDT, CDR2 YYEEEE, per germline. V was clipped by 1 base and J by 7 bases, with 9 bases between them. This CDR3 is built from 13 residues. This chain's CDR3 is CASSLSGHQPQHF. CDR3 nucleotide sequence: TGTGCCAGCAGCTTGTCAGGGCACCAGCCCCAGCATTTT.

The J gene is TRBJ2-1, the V gene TRBV7-9; weak D call: TRBD1 (6 bases). Trimming took off 1 base at V and 5 bases at J, with 12 bases between the two ends. The germline V gene encodes CDR1 SEHNR and CDR2 FQNEAQ (reference sequence). CDR3 size: 15 residues. The CDR3 is CASSLDATGNNEQFF. Written as DNA, the CDR3 is TGTGCCAGCAGCTTAGACGCCACAGGGAACAATGAGCAGTTCTTC.

The rearrangement joins TRBV18 to TRBJ2-5; 8 nucleotides match TRBD1. Germline-derived CDR1 and CDR2 are KGHSH and LQKENI. After removal of 9 bases from V and 9 bases from J, the junction contained 6 bases not matched to a gene. The CDR3 spans 11 residues. CDR3 residues: CASSTGVPQYF. The CDR3, as DNA: TGTGCCAGTTCGACAGGGGTGCCCCAGTACTTC.

J is TRBJ1-2 and V is TRBV7-2, with no clear D. Germline V gene lookup returns CDR1 SGHTA and CDR2 FQGNSA. The CDR3 totals 15 residues. V was shortened by 3 bases and J by 3 bases, with 14 bases between the two germline ends. The CDR3 loop reads CASSFRAEPDYGYTF. The CDR3 region has the DNA TGTGCCAGCAGCTTTAGAGCGGAGCCGGACTATGGCTACACCTTC.